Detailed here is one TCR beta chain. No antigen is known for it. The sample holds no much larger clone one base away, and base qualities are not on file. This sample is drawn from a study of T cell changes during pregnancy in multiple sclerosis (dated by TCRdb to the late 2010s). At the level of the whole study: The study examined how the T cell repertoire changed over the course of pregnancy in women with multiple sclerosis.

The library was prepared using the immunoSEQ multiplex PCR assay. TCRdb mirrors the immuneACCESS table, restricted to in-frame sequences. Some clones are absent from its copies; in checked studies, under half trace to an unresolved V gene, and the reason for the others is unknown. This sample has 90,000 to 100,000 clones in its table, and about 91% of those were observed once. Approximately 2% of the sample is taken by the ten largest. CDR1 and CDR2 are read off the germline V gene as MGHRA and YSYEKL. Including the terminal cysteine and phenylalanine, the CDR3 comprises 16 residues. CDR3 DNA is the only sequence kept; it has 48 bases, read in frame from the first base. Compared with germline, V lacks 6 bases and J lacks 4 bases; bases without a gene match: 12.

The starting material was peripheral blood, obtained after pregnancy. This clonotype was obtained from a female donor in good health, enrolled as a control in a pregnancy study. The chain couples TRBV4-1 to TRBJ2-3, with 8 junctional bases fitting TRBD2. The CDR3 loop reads CASSPEPGGGPDTQYF. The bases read TGCGCCAGCAGTCCCGAACCCGGGGGGGGGCCAGATACGCAGTATTTT.